This TCR beta chain is drawn from a study of blood T cells in healthy people across ages. Study findings and constraints: Naive T cell percentage showed a strong correlation with TCR beta diversity.

Isolation of PBMCs gave at least 6.5 million cells per sample. Comment on this clonotype: The antigen is undetermined.

A second PCR of 7 to 11 cycles used a sample-barcoded 5' primer and a J-beta primer mix. Each of the cDNA molecules was tagged by a template-switch adaptor with 12 random nucleotides. MiXCR, applied by TCRdb to the 5' RACE reads, yields one record per CDR3 protein. The repertoire holds fewer than 950,000 distinct CDR3 sequences, with 35% to 40% as singletons. Sequenced material: blood. The receptor was derived from a man aged 18 to 35 in good health.

DNA for the CDR3: TGTGCCAGCAGTTACTCGGAGACAGGGAACTACGAGCAGTACTTC. Residues: CASSYSETGNYEQYF. This rearrangement joins TRBV6-6 to TRBJ2-7; 7 bases agree with TRBD1. The length of the CDR3 is 15 residues. Per the germline V gene, CDR1 is MNHNY and CDR2 is SVGAGI (reference sequence). V lost 0 bases to trimming and J lost 3 bases; unmatched junction nucleotides: 5.